This T cell receptor beta chain was captured in a study of T cells in Graves' hyperthyroidism and ophthalmopathy (dated by TCRdb to the late 2010s). For the wider study: Peripheral blood samples were taken at initial diagnosis, before any treatment was given. A discovery cohort of roughly 100 patients, approximately 45 with Graves' ophthalmopathy and 55 to 60 with stable Graves' hyperthyroidism, was used to find distinguishing TCR V-J signatures. Prospective prediction of ophthalmopathy was tested in an independent validation cohort consisting of about 19 hyperthyroidism patients and approximately 16 patients who later progressed to ophthalmopathy. For training and testing, the 100 or so patients in the discovery cohort were randomly divided in a 7:3 ratio. The study also compared thyroid tissue and blood T-cell repertoires from a handful of Graves' hyperthyroidism patients. Once sampling was done, hyperthyroidism patients were given methimazole at a starting dose of 30 mg daily, whereas ophthalmopathy patients were given high-dose intravenous methylprednisolone. The paper reports TCR Vbeta CDR3 sequencing of about 140 peripheral blood samples: 43 ophthalmopathy, under 80 hyperthyroidism and around 17 progressor patients.

Results the study describes overall, beyond this receptor: In cross-validation, a model built on a 13 V-J signature told ophthalmopathy apart from stable hyperthyroidism with approximately 90% sensitivity and around 83% specificity, and in testing the same model reached 80%/75%. Most expanded thyroid clonotypes (frequency above 0.001) were also detected in blood, suggesting blood repertoires may reflect thyroid immune responses. During validation, the model predicted progression to ophthalmopathy a median of approximately 6.5 months ahead of onset, with more than 55% sensitivity and almost 75% specificity. No statistical method was used to set the sample size in advance, and investigators knew the group allocation.

Stable Graves' hyperthyroidism was defined as the absence of progression to ophthalmopathy over 18 months of follow-up. Hyperthyroidism patients were aged 18 to 65 years and newly diagnosed, with disease duration of less than 2 months. Any patient with an uncontrolled infection, another autoimmune disease, pregnancy or lactation was excluded. Clinical symptoms, serum thyroxine and TRAb, thyroid ultrasound, and orbital computed tomography formed the basis for the diagnoses. PBMCs were isolated from 10 ml of fresh peripheral blood by Ficoll-Paque density gradient centrifugation. Total RNA was extracted with Trizol reagent, and quality was checked on an Agilent 2100 Bioanalyzer. This clonotype was counted ten times or more. This receptor's antigen is unknown. No base-level quality is on record; no much larger clone is a single base apart. Amplification of TCR beta CDR3 regions was carried out from RNA transcripts. The first round of RT-PCR for the TCR CDR3 was performed with the HTBI primer set and the Qiagen OneStep RT-PCR kit. The libraries were constructed in a second round of multiplex PCR and then size-selected and purified. The libraries were sequenced on an Illumina HiSeq2000 using paired-end 100 bp reads. Turning to the authors' computational methods: SOAPnuke was used to process the raw data, removing reads that contained adapters or uncalled bases, had a mean Phred below 15, or lacked an exact match to the constant primer or identifier. COPE v1.2.5 was used to merge high-quality paired reads, and clonotypes were defined as unique nucleotide sequences. Clonotypes were aligned to IMGT TRBV, TRBD and TRBJ reference segments using MiTCR v1.1. Analysis was restricted to V-J combinations with a frequency above 0.0001, which covered over 98% of repertoires. The TCS score was defined as the ratio of F50 (clonal expansion) to E x V (chaos), calculated using BLOSUM62-based TCRdist between CDR3 peptides within each V-J. Welch's t-statistics and random forest reduced roughly 530 V-J features to about 13, which were used in a naive Bayes classifier (R e1071). Thyroid-blood repertoire similarity was quantified with the Morisita-Horn index. TCRdb reprocessed the public reads (quality trimming at Q25 with fastp, clone calling with MiXCR) and kept in-frame beta chains. A single entry per CDR3 protein holds the most common genes and DNA from its merged rows. V and J calls and clone size were set by TCRdb, not the authors. This sample is represented by around 720,000 distinct CDR3 sequences; roughly 32% of them were singletons. The ten largest make up around 32% of the sample.

Looking up the germline V gene yields CDR1 MNHEY and CDR2 SVGAGI. From the cysteine through the phenylalanine, the CDR3 covers 13 amino acids. This entry keeps only the CDR3 DNA: 39 bases, framed from base 1. The trim is 6 bases for V and 4 bases for J, with a gap of 12 bases between the germline ends. Sequencing used blood. The rearrangement combines TRBV6-5 with TRBJ1-2; TRBD1 might be the D gene, on 5 matching bases. This receptor was identified in a woman between 40 and 50 years old with Graves' hyperthyroidism. For the CDR3, the sequence is CASRPGTAYGYTF. The base sequence is TGTGCCAGCAGGCCCGGGACGGCCTATGGCTACACCTTC.